The clone carrying this T cell receptor (beta chain) was found a few times. Its antigen is still unknown. These data come from a study of T cell repertoires in cytomegalovirus infection. Study at large: Indications of both CMV infection and matching HLA type were provided by public TCR beta signatures. General study findings and limits: Cumulated frequencies of public TCR beta families served to identify carriers of CMV plus the relevant HLA. The response measured ex vivo was dominated by TCR beta clonotypes (HLA-C-restricted and CMV-specific).

TCRdb redid the calling of the reads with MiXCR, one entry per CDR3 protein. The sample contains some 110,000 distinct CDR3 sequences, 10% of which appear only once. The sequencing input was PBMCs, sequenced either directly or after in vitro stimulation (not recorded which). This TCR was recovered from a human donor in good health (CMV status not recorded). Some clones in this sample may be carry-over from other donors' samples.

DNA for the CDR3: TGTGCCAGCACAAAAGACGCGAGGGGGGAGCTGTTTTTT. This gives the protein CASTKDARGELFF. This chain joins TRBV7-8 and TRBJ2-2; D remains ambiguous. The CDR3 has 13 amino acids. Trimming pared 7 bases from V and 8 bases from J, leaving 14 bases between. The germline V gene has CDR1 SGHVS and CDR2 FQNEAQ.